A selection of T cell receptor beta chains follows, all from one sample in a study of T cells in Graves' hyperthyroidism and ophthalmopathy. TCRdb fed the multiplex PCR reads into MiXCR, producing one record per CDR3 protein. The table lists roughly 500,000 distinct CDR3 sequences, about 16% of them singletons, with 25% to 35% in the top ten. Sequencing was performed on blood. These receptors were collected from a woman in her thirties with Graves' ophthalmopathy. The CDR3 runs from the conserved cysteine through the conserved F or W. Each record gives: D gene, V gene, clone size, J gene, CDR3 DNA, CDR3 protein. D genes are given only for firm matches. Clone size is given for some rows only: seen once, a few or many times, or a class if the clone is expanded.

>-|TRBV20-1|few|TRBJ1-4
TGCAGTGCTAGAGATACCCTTAGGGTAGGGGTGCGTGAAAAACTGTTTTTT
CSARDTLRVGVREKLFF
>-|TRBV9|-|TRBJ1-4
TGTGCCGGCACAGGACCCGCAACTAATGAAAAACTGTTTTTT
CAGTGPATNEKLFF
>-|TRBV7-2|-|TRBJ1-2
TGTGCCAGCGGAGGGTTCCCCTTC
CASGGFPF
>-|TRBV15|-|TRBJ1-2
TGTGCCACAGGTCGGGGCGTCCCCTACACCTTC
CATGRGVPYTF
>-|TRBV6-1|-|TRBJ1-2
TGTGCCAGCAGGAGGCGAGGGGGAGAAGATGACTACACCTTC
CASRRRGGEDDYTF
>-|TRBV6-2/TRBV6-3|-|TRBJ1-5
TGTGCCAGCAGGGACTTGGACCGGAGCAATCAGCTCCAGCATTTT
CASRDLDRSNQLQHF
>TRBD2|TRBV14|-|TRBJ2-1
TGTGCCAGCAGCCAGAGGGCTAGCGGAGACAATGAGCAGTTCTTC
CASSQRASGDNEQFF
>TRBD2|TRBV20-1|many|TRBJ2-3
TGCAGTGCTAGATGGCGGGAGGGCCCCGATACGCAGTATTTT
CSARWREGPDTQYF
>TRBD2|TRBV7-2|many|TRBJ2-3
TGTGCCAGCAGCCTGGAGTTTGGGCTAGCGGGAGTAGGCGCAGATACGCAGTATTTT
CASSLEFGLAGVGADTQYF
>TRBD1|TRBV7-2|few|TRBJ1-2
TGTGCCAGCAGCCTCCCCGCAGGGCAGGGGGGTGGCTACACCTTC
CASSLPAGQGGGYTF
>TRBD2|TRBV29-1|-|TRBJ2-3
TGCAGCGTTACGGCTAGCGGGAGTGGGGCAGATACGCAGTATTTT
CSVTASGSGADTQYF
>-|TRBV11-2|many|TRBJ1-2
TGTGCCAGCAGCTTAGATAACAACTATGGCTACACCTTC
CASSLDNNYGYTF
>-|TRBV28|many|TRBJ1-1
TGTGCCAGCAGTTCATACTCAACAGGGATCAACACTGAAGCTTTCTTT
CASSSYSTGINTEAFF
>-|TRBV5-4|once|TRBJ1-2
TGTGCCAGCAGCCAGGGGATGCCCTATGGCTACACCTTC
CASSQGMPYGYTF
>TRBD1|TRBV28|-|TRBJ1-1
TGTGCCAGCAGCCGAACAGGGGATACCACTGAAGCTTTCTTT
CASSRTGDTTEAFF
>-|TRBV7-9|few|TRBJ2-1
TGTGCCAGCAGCCCTCCTGAAGGCGGGGAGCAGTTCTTC
CASSPPEGGEQFF
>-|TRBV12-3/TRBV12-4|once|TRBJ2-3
TGTGCCAGCACCAAGATGAGGGACCCTAGCACAGATACGCAGTATTTT
CASTKMRDPSTDTQYF
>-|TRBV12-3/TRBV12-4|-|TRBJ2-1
TGTGCCAGCAGTCTGAGGACCGAGTCCTACAATGAGCAGTTCTTC
CASSLRTESYNEQFF
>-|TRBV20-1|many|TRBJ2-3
TGCAGTGCTAGAGGCGTATGGGAGAGGGGAACAGATACGCAGTATTTT
CSARGVWERGTDTQYF
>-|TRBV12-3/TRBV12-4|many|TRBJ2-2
TGTGCCAGCAGTTTTCGGACAGTGGTTAACGGGGAGCTGTTTTTT
CASSFRTVVNGELFF
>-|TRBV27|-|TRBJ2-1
TGTGCCAGCAGTACCGACCTAAATCCCTACAATGAGCAGTTCTTC
CASSTDLNPYNEQFF
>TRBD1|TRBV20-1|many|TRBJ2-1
TGCAGTGCTGCTACAATGACAGGGCTAAATGAGCAGTTCTTC
CSAATMTGLNEQFF
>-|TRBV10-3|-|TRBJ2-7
TGTGCCACCGCCACGACGCAGGGTCTGACCTACGAGCAGTACTTC
CATATTQGLTYEQYF
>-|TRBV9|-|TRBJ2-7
TGTGCCAGCAGCGAGGGACACGCGCAAGAGCAGTACTTC
CASSEGHAQEQYF
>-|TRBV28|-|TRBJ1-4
TGTGCCAGCAGGGAAGAGGGGGTTGAAAAACTGTTTTTT
CASREEGVEKLFF
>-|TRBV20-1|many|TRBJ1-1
TGCAGTGCTAGAGATCTTCCTTCAGGACCGCAGGGGACTGAAGCTTTCTTT
CSARDLPSGPQGTEAFF
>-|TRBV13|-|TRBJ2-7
TGTGCCAGCAGCCTCGGGACACACAATGAGCAGTACTTC
CASSLGTHNEQYF
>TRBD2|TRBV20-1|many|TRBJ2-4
TGCAGTGCTAGAGCCGGGGGGACAGCCAAAAACATTCAGTACTTC
CSARAGGTAKNIQYF
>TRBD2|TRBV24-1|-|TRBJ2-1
TGTGCCACCGGTACAGCGGGGACCTACAATGAGCAGTTCTTC
CATGTAGTYNEQFF
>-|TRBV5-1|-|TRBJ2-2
TGCGCCAGCAGCTCGGGGATATTGCTTGGCGGGGAGCTGTTTTTT
CASSSGILLGGELFF
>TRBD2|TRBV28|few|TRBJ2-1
TGTGCCAGCAGTGGATCAGCGGGGGATTACAATGAGCAGTTCTTC
CASSGSAGDYNEQFF
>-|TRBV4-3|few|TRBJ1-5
TGCGCCAGCAGCCAAGAGGAGGGCGGGGCAAGACACAATCAGCCCCAGCATTTT
CASSQEEGGARHNQPQHF
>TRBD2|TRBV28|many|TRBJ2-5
TGTGCCAGCAGTCTCTATAGCGGGAGCGGTGAGACCCAGTACTTC
CASSLYSGSGETQYF
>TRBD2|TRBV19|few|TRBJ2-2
TGTGCCAGTAGTATTTCTAGCGGGAGGGAGAACACCGGGGAGCTGTTTTTT
CASSISSGRENTGELFF
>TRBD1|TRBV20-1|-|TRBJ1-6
TGCAGTGCTGGACAGGCGAATAATTCACCCCTCCACTTT
CSAGQANNSPLHF
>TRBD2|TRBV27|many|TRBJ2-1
TGTGCCAGCAGTTTAAGGGGACTAGCGGGAGCCAACAATGAGCAGTTCTTC
CASSLRGLAGANNEQFF
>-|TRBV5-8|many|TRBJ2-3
TGTGCCAGCAGCCAAGGGGGGGTTAAGGATACGCAGTATTTT
CASSQGGVKDTQYF
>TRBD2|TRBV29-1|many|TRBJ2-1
TGCAGCGTCCAAGGACTAGCGGAAAGCTCCTACAATGAGCAGTTCTTC
CSVQGLAESSYNEQFF
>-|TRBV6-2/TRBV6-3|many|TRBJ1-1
TGTGCCAGCCTTAACGGGGGAGGCACTGAAGCTTTCTTT
CASLNGGGTEAFF
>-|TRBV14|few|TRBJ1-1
TGTGCCAGCAGCCGTTTGCAAAACACTGAAGCTTTCTTT
CASSRLQNTEAFF
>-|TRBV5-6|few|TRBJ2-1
TGTGCCAGCAGCTTGTATCAGGTCTACAATGAGCAGTTCTTC
CASSLYQVYNEQFF
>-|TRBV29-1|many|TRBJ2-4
TGCAGCGTGGGGTTAGCCAAAAACATTCAGTACTTC
CSVGLAKNIQYF
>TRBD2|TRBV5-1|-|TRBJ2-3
TGCGCCAGCAGCTCGGGACTAGCGGGAGGGCCAGCAGATACGCAGTATTTT
CASSSGLAGGPADTQYF
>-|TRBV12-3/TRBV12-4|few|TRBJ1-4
TGTGCCAGCAGTTTAGGGACAGACCATGAAAAACTGTTTTTT
CASSLGTDHEKLFF
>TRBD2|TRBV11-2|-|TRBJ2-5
TGTGCCAGCAGCTTAGTGACTAGCGGGAGACCGTACTTC
CASSLVTSGRPYF
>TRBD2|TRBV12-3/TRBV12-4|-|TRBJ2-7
TGTGCCAGCAGTCCCCGGGAGGGGAACCCCTACAAGCAGTACTTC
CASSPREGNPYKQYF
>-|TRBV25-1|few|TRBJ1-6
TGTGCCAGCAGTGAATATGCAGGGGAGGGTTCACCCCTCCACTTT
CASSEYAGEGSPLHF
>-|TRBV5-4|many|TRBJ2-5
TGTGCCAGCAGCTTGGTCGAACAAGAGACCCAGTACTTC
CASSLVEQETQYF
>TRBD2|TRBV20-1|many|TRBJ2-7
TGCAGTGCTAGACCTGGGACTAGCGGGAGCTACGAGCAGTACTTC
CSARPGTSGSYEQYF
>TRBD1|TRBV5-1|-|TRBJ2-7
TGCGCCAGCAGCTTAATCGGGACAGGGGGACCGATATCCTACGAGCAGTACTTC
CASSLIGTGGPISYEQYF
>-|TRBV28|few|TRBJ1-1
TGTGCCAGCAGTTCCGGCGCCTCAGGTACTATGAACACTGAAGCTTTCTTT
CASSSGASGTMNTEAFF
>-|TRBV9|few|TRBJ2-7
TGTGCCAGCAGCGCCGGGAATGAGGACTACGAGCAGTACTTC
CASSAGNEDYEQYF
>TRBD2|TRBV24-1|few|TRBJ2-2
TGTGCCACCAGTGATGGCCTAGCGGGACACACCGGGGAGCTGTTTTTT
CATSDGLAGHTGELFF
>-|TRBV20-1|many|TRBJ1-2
TGCAGTGCGCGAAATTCTCAGGGGTACGGCTACACCTTC
CSARNSQGYGYTF
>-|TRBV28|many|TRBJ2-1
TGTGCCAGCACCCGCTCGGCGGCCAGCTCCTACAATGAGCAGTTCTTC
CASTRSAASSYNEQFF
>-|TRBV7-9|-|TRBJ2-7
TGTGCCAGCAGCTTAGGGCAGGGAGGCTCCGAGCAGTACTTC
CASSLGQGGSEQYF
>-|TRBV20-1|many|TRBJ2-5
TGCAGTGCTAGAGGGACCCCTGACAACCAAGAGACCCAGTACTTC
CSARGTPDNQETQYF
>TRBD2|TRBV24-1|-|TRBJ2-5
TGTGCCACCAGTGATTCTGCGGGAGATGAGACCCAGTACTTC
CATSDSAGDETQYF
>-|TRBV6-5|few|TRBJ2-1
TGTGCCAGCAGTTCCGAGGGGACGAGGTACAATGAGCAGTTCTTC
CASSSEGTRYNEQFF
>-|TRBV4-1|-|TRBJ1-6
TGCGCCAGCAGCCAAGATGAACAGGGATTGAATTCACCCCTCCACTTT
CASSQDEQGLNSPLHF